The clone carrying this T cell receptor beta chain was seen a single time. Its antigen is as yet unknown. This sample is drawn from a study of OX40 agonist ivuxolimab in advanced cancers. Turning to the study itself: Ivuxolimab is an agonistic anti-OX40 (CD134) antibody, and patients were treated with it. The dose-escalation group included hepatocellular carcinoma, melanoma, renal cell carcinoma and head and neck cancer. Findings and caveats of the study: The 0.1-3.0 mg/kg partial responders had among the lowest clonal expansion.

Repertoires were generated with immunoSEQ multiplex PCR, while TCRdb's copy carries only in-frame clones and drops some. The table shows about 78,000 clones, with roughly four fifths occurring only once. This CDR3 region has 18 residues. Germline trimming cut 2 bases from V and 8 bases from J; bases unmatched to any gene: 15. Looked up from germline, CDR1 is MNHEY and CDR2 is SMNVEV (reference sequence). This specimen was CD4+ or CD8+ T cells sorted from blood, taken in a trial of the OX40 agonist ivuxolimab. This TCR was recovered from an adult with an advanced solid tumor such as melanoma, head and neck, liver or kidney cancer. J is TRBJ2-5 and V is TRBV27; 12 bases agree with TRBD2. Here the CDR3 reads CASSLRQGAVTSGGTQYF. The CDR3 DNA reads TGTGCCAGCAGTTTAAGACAGGGGGCTGTGACTAGCGGGGGTACCCAGTACTTC.